These 14 T cell receptor beta chains originate from one sample sequenced in a study of neurological immune-mediated disorders. This sample's time point: longitudinal time-point 3. TCRdb re-called the 5' RACE reads with MiXCR, one entry per CDR3 protein. The sample lists around 100,000 distinct CDR3 sequences; less than 14% were seen once. The material sequenced was PBMCs. These receptors originate from a female donor with HTLV-1-associated myelopathy (HAM/TSP).

This clonotype occurred many times. The rearrangement joins TRBV5-6 to TRBJ1-4; D may be TRBD1 (6 bases). The germline V gene has CDR1 SGHDT and CDR2 YYEEEE. The V and J ends lost 4 bases and 8 bases respectively, with 18 bases between them. CDR3 size: 15 residues. CDR3 residues: CASSPNSGAQEKLFF. The CDR3 region has the DNA TGTGCCAGCAGCCCCAACTCGGGGGCGCAAGAAAAACTGTTTTTT.

This clonotype came up many times. V usage is TRBV20-1 and J usage is TRBJ2-3; D is undetermined. Trimming removed 0 bases from V and 0 bases from J, with 10 bases in between. Germline CDR1 reads DFQATT; CDR2 reads SNEGSKA (reference sequence). The CDR3 totals 15 residues. Here the CDR3 DNA reads TGCAGTGCTAGAGAAGAAGAGGCCAGCACAGATACGCAGTATTTT. Protein: CSAREEEASTDTQYF.

As for this clonotype: This may come from a read error, since a much larger clone is one base off. The chain recombines TRBV14 with TRBJ1-2; D remains ambiguous. CDR1 SGHDN and CDR2 FVKESK come from the germline V gene. This CDR3 region has 14 residues. The ends were cut back, 4 bases at V and 8 bases at J, with 17 bases in the middle. CDR3 sequence: CASSPFQDSLGYTF. CDR3 DNA: TGTGCCAGCAGCCCCTTCCAGGATAGTTTAGGCTACACCTTC.

This clonotype was seen repeatedly, ten times or more. The chain is built from TRBV7-9 and TRBJ2-7; D not resolved. The CDR3 runs to 13 residues. V lost 1 base, J lost 6 bases, and 10 bases lay in between. The V gene's germline CDR1 is SEHNR and CDR2 FQNEAQ (reference sequence). The CDR3 sequence is CASSLGSGVEQYF. CDR3 bases: TGTGCCAGCAGCTTAGGGTCTGGGGTCGAGCAGTACTTC.

With regard to this clonotype: This may stem from a read error, because a much larger clone lies one nucleotide away. CDR3 amino acids: CDSSLTTGEFADTQYF. In DNA, the CDR3 is TGTGACAGCAGCCTCACGACAGGGGAGTTTGCAGATACGCAGTATTTT. V and J are TRBV7-3 and TRBJ2-3, with 8 bases aligning to TRBD1. This CDR3 region has 16 residues. The germline V gene has CDR1 SGHTA and CDR2 FQGTGA.

Many counts were recorded for this clonotype. The V call is TRBV20-1, the J call TRBJ2-7; unclear D gene. Germline loops: CDR1 DFQATT, CDR2 SNEGSKA (reference sequence). CDR3 length: 11 residues. Trimming stripped 6 bases from V and 7 bases from J, with 13 bases between. The CDR3 DNA reads TGCAGTGCCCGATCACTGAGAGAGCAGTACTTC. It specifies CSARSLREQYF.

This clonotype was detected ten times or more. V usage is TRBV7-9 and J usage is TRBJ1-2; the match to TRBD1 covers 9 bases. The trim removed 5 bases at V and 0 bases at J, leaving 7 bases unmatched. The CDR3 totals 16 residues. The germline CDR1 and CDR2 sequences are SEHNR and FQNEAQ (reference sequence). CDR3 sequence (DNA): TGTGCCAGCAGCACCTTCCGGGACAGGGCTAACTATGGCTACACCTTC. Amino acids: CASSTFRDRANYGYTF.

In its sample, this clonotype was seen many times. The V and J genes are TRBV5-1 and TRBJ1-1, with a possible D match to TRBD1 (5 bases). There are 14 residues in the CDR3. Germline V gene lookup returns CDR1 SGHRS and CDR2 YFSETQ. V lost 3 bases to trimming and J lost 6 bases, with 15 bases between them. The chain's CDR3 is CASSYQGLEAEAFF. For the CDR3, the DNA is TGCGCCAGCAGCTACCAGGGTCTGGAGGCTGAAGCTTTCTTT.

At least ten counts were recorded for this clonotype. V gene TRBV18 combines with J gene TRBJ2-1; 7 nucleotides agree with TRBD1. V shed 4 bases and J 4 bases; nucleotides not matched to a gene: 10. Germline V CDR1 and CDR2: KGHSH, LQKENI. The CDR3 extends over 16 amino acids. The CDR3 region is CASSQTTGTAYNEQFF. For the CDR3, the DNA is TGTGCCAGCTCACAAACGACCGGGACAGCTTACAATGAGCAGTTCTTC.

This clonotype was counted at least ten times. The chain links TRBV7-9 to TRBJ2-6; D possibly matches TRBD1 or TRBD2 (5 bases each). The length of the CDR3 is 20 residues. From germline, CDR1 is SEHNR and CDR2 FQNEAQ (reference sequence). The V gene lost 0 bases and the J gene lost 1 base, with 19 bases spanning the gap. The chain's CDR3 is CASSLAFGTVIQSGANVLTF. In DNA, the CDR3 is TGTGCCAGCAGCTTAGCCTTTGGGACGGTCATCCAATCTGGGGCCAACGTCCTGACTTTC.

This clonotype has ten or more counts. V is TRBV10-3 and J is TRBJ2-2; 15 nucleotides line up with TRBD2. Trimming removed 7 bases from V and 2 bases from J; junction bases left unmatched: 5. CDR1 is ENHRY and CDR2 is SYGVKD in the germline V gene. This CDR3 is built from 17 residues. The DNA for the CDR3 is TGTGCCATCACCGGGACTAGCGGGGGGCCCAACACCGGGGAGCTGTTTTTT. Residues: CAITGTSGGPNTGELFF.

The sample holds many counts of this clonotype. The chain employs TRBV7-8 and TRBJ2-7; D tentatively reads TRBD1 or TRBD2 (6 bases each). The CDR3 contains 14 residues. Trimming removed 5 bases at V and 4 bases at J, with 15 bases between. CDR1 is SGHVS and CDR2 is FQNEAQ in the germline V gene. The CDR3 coding sequence is TGTGCCAGCAGCCCAGAAGGGGGGTTTTACGAGCAGTACTTC. As protein: CASSPEGGFYEQYF.

This clonotype appeared many times. V usage is TRBV5-1 and J usage is TRBJ2-1, with D possibly being TRBD2 (7 bases). CDR1 SGHRS and CDR2 YFSETQ come from the germline V gene. This CDR3 is built from 17 residues. V was shortened by 1 base and J by 6 bases, with 20 bases between the two germline ends. The CDR3 coding sequence is TGCGCCAGCAGCTTGTCGTTTGGGGGGGGGCCGAGCAATGAGCAGTTCTTC. This codes for CASSLSFGGGPSNEQFF. Variable domain in full (rest from reference TRBV5-1 and TRBJ2-1): KAGVTQTPRYLIKTRGQQVTLSCSPISGHRSVSWYQQTPGQGLQFLFEYFSETQRNKGNFPGRFSGRQFSNSRSEMNVSTLELGDSALYLCASSLSFGGGPSNEQFFGPGTRLTVL.

This clonotype was picked up many times. The chain is built from TRBV5-6 and TRBJ2-1; D tentatively reads TRBD1 or TRBD2 (5 bases each). The CDR3 has 12 amino acids. Germline assignment: CDR1 SGHDT and CDR2 YYEEEE. Trimming took off 3 bases at V and 7 bases at J, with 8 bases between the two ends. The CDR3 DNA reads TGTGCCAGCAGCTCTTGGGGGAATGAGCAGTTCTTC. Its translation: CASSSWGNEQFF.